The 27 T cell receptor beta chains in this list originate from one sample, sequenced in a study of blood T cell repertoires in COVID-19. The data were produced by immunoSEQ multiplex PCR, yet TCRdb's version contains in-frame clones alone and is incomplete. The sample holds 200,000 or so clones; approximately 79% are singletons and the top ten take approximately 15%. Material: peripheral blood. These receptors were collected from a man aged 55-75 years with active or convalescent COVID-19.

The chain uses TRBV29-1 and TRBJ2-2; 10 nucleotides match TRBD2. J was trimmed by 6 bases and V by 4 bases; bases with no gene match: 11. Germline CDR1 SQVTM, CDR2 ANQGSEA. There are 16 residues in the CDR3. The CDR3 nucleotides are TGCAGCGTTGGGGGATTAGCGGGAGGCTCGTCCGGGGAGCTGTTTTTT. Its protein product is CSVGGLAGGSSGELFF.

CDR3 coding DNA: TGTGCCATCAGTGAAACAGGGAGAGCTGGAAACACCATATATTTT. Translating it yields CAISETGRAGNTIYF. J is TRBJ1-3 and V is TRBV10-3; perhaps TRBD1 as D (6 bases). V lost 3 bases and J lost 2, with 11 bases in between. Germline V lookup: CDR1 ENHRY, CDR2 SYGVKD. The CDR3 runs 15 residues.

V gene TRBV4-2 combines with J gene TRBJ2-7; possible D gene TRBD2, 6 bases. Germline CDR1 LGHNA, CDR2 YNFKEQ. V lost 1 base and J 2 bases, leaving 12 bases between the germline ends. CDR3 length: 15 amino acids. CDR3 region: CASSQGTSRAYEQYF. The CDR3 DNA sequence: TGTGCCAGCAGCCAAGGCACTAGCCGAGCCTACGAGCAGTACTTC.

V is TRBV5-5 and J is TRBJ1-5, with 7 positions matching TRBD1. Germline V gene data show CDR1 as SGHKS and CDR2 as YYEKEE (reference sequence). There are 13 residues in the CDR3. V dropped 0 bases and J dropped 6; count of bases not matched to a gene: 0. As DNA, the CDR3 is TGTGCCAGCAGCTTGGAGGGGGCTCAGCCCCAGCATTTT. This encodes CASSLEGAQPQHF.

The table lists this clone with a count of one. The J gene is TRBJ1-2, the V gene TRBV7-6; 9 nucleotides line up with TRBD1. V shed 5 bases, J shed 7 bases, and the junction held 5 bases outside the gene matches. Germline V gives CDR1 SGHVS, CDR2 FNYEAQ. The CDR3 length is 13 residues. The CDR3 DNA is TGTGCCAGCAGCGCCGGGACAGGGTTTGGCTACACCTTC. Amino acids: CASSAGTGFGYTF.

CDR3 in amino acids: CASSPYLAGGRTVKNIQYF. The CDR3 bases are TGTGCCAGTAGTCCCTACCTTGCGGGAGGACGAACTGTCAAAAACATTCAGTACTTC. V usage is TRBV19 and J usage is TRBJ2-4; 8 bases fit TRBD2. After removal of 5 bases from V and 3 bases from J, the junction contained 18 bases not matched to a gene. The CDR3 spans 19 residues. In germline, CDR1 is LNHDA, CDR2 SQIVND (reference sequence).

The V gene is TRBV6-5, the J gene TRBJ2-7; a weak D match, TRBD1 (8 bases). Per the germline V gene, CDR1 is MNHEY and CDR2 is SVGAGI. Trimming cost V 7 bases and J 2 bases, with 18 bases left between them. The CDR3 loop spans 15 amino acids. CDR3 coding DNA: TGTGCCAGCACCCTAGACAGGGGAGGGACCTACGAGCAGTACTTC. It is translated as CASTLDRGGTYEQYF.

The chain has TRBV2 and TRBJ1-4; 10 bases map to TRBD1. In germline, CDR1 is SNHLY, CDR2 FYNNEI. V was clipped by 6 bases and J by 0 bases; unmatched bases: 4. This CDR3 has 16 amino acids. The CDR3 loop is CASSLDRGATNEKLFF. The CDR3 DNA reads TGTGCCAGCAGCCTGGACAGGGGGGCAACTAATGAAAAACTGTTTTTT.

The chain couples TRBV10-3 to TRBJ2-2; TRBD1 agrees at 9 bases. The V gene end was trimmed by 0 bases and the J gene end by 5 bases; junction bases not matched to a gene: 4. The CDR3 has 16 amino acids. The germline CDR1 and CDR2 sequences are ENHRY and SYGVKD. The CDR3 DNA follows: TGTGCCATCAGTGAGTCCGGAGGGACAGGGACCGGGGAGCTGTTTTTT. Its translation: CAISESGGTGTGELFF.

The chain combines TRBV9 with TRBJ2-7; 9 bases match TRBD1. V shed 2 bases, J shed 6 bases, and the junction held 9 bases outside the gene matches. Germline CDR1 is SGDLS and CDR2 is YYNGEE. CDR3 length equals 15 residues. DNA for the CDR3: TGTGCCAGCAGCGTGGGTGTGGGGACAGGGTCCGAGCAGTACTTC. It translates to CASSVGVGTGSEQYF. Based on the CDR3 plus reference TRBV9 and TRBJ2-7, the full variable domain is DSGVTQTPKHLITATGQRVTLRCSPRSGDLSVYWYQQSLDQGLQFLIQYYNGEERAKGNILERFSAQQFPDLHSELNLSSLELGDSALYFCASSVGVGTGSEQYFGPGTRLTVT.

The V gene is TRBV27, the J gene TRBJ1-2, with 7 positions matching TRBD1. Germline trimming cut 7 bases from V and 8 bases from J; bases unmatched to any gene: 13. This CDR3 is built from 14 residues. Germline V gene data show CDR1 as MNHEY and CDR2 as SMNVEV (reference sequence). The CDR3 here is CASKEGARAGGYTF. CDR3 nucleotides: TGTGCCAGCAAGGAGGGGGCCCGCGCTGGAGGCTACACCTTC.

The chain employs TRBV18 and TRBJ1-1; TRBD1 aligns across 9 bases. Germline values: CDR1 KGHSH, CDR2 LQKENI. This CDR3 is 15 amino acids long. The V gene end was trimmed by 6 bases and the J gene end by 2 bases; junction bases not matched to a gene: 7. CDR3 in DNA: TGTGCCAGCTCTTCCGGGACAGGGCACAACACTGAAGCTTTCTTT. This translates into CASSSGTGHNTEAFF. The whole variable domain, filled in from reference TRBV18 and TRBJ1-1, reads NAGVMQNPRHLVRRRGQEARLRCSPMKGHSHVYWYRQLPEEGLKFMVYLQKENIIDESGMPKERFSAEFPKEGPSILRIQQVVRGDSAAYFCASSSGTGHNTEAFFGQGTRLTVV.

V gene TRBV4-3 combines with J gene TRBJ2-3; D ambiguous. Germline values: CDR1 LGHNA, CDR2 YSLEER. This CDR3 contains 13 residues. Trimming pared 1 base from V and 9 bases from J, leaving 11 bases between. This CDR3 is CASSQGIVGTQYF. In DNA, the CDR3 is TGCGCCAGCAGCCAAGGTATAGTGGGCACGCAGTATTTT.

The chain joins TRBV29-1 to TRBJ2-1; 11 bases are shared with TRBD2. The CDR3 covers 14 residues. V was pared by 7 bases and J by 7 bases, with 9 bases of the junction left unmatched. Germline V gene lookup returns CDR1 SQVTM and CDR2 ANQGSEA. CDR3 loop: CSALTSGSGNEQFF. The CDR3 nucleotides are TGCAGCGCCCTTACTAGCGGGAGTGGGAATGAGCAGTTCTTC.

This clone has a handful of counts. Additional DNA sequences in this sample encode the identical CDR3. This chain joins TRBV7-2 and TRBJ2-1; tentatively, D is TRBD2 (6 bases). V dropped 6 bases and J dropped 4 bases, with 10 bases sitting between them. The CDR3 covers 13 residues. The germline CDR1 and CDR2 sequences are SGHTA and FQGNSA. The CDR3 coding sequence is TGTGCCAGCAGTCGGGACTTTTACAATGAGCAGTTCTTC. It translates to CASSRDFYNEQFF.

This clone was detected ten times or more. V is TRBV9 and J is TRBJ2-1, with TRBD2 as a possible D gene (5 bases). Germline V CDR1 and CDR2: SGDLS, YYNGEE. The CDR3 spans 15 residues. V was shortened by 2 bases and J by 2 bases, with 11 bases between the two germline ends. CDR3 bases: TGTGCCAGCAGCGTGAGCGGTTCACCCTACAATGAGCAGTTCTTC. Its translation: CASSVSGSPYNEQFF.

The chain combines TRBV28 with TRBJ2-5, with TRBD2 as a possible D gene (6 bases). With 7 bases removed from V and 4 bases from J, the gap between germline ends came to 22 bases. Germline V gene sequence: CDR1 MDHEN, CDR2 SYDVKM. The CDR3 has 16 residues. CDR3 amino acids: CASKIGGQRKGETQYF. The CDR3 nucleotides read TGTGCCAGCAAAATAGGAGGGCAGCGAAAAGGAGAGACCCAGTACTTC.

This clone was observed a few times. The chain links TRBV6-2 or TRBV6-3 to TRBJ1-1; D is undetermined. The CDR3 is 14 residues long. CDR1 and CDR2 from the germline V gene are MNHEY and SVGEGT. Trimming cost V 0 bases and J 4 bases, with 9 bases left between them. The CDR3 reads CASSYSKTLTEAFF. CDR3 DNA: TGTGCCAGCAGTTACTCGAAGACTCTCACTGAAGCTTTCTTT.

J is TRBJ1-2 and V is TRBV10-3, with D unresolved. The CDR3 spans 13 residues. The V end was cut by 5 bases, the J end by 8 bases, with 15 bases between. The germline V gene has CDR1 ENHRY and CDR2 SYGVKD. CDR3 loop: CAISSDATWGYTF. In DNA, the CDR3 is TGTGCCATCAGTTCCGATGCCACTTGGGGCTACACCTTC.

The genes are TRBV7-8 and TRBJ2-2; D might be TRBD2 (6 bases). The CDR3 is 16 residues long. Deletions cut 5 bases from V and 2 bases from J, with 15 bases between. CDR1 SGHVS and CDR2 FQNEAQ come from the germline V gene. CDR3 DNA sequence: TGTGCCAGCAGCCCGGAGGGACTCGCCAACACCGGGGAGCTGTTTTTT. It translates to CASSPEGLANTGELFF.

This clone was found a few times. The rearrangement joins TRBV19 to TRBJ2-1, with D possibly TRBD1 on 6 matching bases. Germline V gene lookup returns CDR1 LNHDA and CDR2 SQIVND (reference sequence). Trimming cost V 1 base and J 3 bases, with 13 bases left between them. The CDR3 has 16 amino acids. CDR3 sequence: CASSIARQARYNEQFF. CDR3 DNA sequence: TGTGCCAGTAGTATAGCCCGACAGGCGCGCTACAATGAGCAGTTCTTC.

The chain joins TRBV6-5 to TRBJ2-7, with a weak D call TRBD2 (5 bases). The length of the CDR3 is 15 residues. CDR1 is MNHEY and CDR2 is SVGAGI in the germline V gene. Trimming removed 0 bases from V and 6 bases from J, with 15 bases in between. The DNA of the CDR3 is TGTGCCAGCAGTTACTCGACGTCACTAGGGTTCGAGCAGTACTTC. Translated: CASSYSTSLGFEQYF.

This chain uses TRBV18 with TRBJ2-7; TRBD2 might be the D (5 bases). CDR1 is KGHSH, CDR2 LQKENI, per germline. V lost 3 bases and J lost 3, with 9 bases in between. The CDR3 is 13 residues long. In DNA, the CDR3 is TGTGCCAGCTCACCTGAAGGGAGCTACGAGCAGTACTTC. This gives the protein CASSPEGSYEQYF. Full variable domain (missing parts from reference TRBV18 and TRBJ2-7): NAGVMQNPRHLVRRRGQEARLRCSPMKGHSHVYWYRQLPEEGLKFMVYLQKENIIDESGMPKERFSAEFPKEGPSILRIQQVVRGDSAAYFCASSPEGSYEQYFGPGTRLTVT.

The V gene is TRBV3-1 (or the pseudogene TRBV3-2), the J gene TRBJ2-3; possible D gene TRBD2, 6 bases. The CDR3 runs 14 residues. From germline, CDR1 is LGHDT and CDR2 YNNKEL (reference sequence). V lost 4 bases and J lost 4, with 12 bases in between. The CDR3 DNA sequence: TGTGCCAGCAGCCCCTATGGAGGGGCAGATACGCAGTATTTT. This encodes CASSPYGGADTQYF.

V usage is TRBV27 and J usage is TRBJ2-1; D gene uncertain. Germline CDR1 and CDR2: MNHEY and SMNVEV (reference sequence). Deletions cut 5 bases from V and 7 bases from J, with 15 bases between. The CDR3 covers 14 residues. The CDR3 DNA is TGTGCCAGCAGTATGGGTCCACTAATTAATGAGCAGTTCTTC. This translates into CASSMGPLINEQFF.

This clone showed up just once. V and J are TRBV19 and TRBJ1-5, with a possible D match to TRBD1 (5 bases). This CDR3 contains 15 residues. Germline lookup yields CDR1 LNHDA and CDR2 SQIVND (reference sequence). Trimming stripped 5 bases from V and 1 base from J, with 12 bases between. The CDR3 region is CASSPSAGSNQPQHF. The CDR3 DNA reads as TGTGCCAGTAGTCCATCTGCAGGGAGCAATCAGCCCCAGCATTTT.

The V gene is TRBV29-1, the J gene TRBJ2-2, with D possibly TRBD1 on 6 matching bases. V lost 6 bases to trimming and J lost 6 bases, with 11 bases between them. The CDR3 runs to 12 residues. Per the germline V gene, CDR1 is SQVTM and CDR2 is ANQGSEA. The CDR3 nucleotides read TGCAGCGTGGGTACAGGGCCCGGGGAGCTGTTTTTT. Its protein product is CSVGTGPGELFF.